The next 28 T cell receptor beta chains were all read from a single sample in a study of cytomegalovirus exposure and HLA in healthy donors. The assay was immunoSEQ multiplex PCR, and TCRdb's table has in-frame clones only and misses some. The sample carries 100,000 to 150,000 clones, 90% to 95% recorded once. What was sequenced was PBMCs. Receptors originate from a young woman in good health and CMV-seronegative.

The chain uses TRBV13 and TRBJ2-3; perhaps TRBD2 as D (5 bases). Trimming took 3 bases from V and 4 from J, leaving 11 bases between them. This CDR3 spans 14 amino acids. Germline values: CDR1 PRHDT, CDR2 FYEKMQ (reference sequence). CDR3 DNA sequence: TGTGCCAGCAGCTTGGAGGTGTCCCCAGATACGCAGTATTTT. Residues: CASSLEVSPDTQYF.

This clone has only one observation. A read error is likely, as this CDR3 ends without the conserved phenylalanine or tryptophan. It is unclear where the CDR3 begins or ends on the DNA, so no DNA is shown, and the CDR3 is as TCRdb lists it. The chain couples TRBV28 to TRBJ2-3; the table's D call TRBD2 went unverified against the DNA. The germline V gene encodes CDR1 MDHEN and CDR2 SYDVKM. The CDR3 is 13 amino acids long, termini counted. The CDR3 sequence is CASSPEVALAESL.

This sequence joins TRBV5-4 and TRBJ1-2, with 8 nucleotides matching TRBD1. Per the germline V gene, CDR1 is SGHNT and CDR2 is YYREEE (reference sequence). CDR3 size: 15 residues. V gave up 4 bases and J gave up 4 bases; unmatched junction bases: 9. CDR3 in amino acids: CASSSSGQAVYGYTF. The CDR3 bases are TGTGCCAGCAGCAGCTCGGGACAGGCGGTCTATGGCTACACCTTC.

This sequence joins TRBV30 and TRBJ2-1; TRBD2 matches at 13 bases. Germline V gene sequence: CDR1 GTSNPN, CDR2 SVGIG (reference sequence). V was clipped by 5 bases and J by 11 bases; unmatched bases: 3. The CDR3 contains 12 residues. This CDR3 is CAWGTSGTKQFF. DNA of the CDR3: TGTGCCTGGGGGACTAGCGGGACTAAGCAGTTCTTC.

Here the CDR3 reads CAWRRTGDSYEQYF. DNA of the CDR3: TGTGCCTGGAGGAGGACAGGGGATTCCTACGAGCAGTACTTC. The chain combines TRBV30 with TRBJ2-7, with 9 bases identical to TRBD1. CDR3 length equals 14 residues. After removal of 3 bases from V and 1 base from J, the junction contained 4 bases not matched to a gene. Germline V lookup: CDR1 GTSNPN, CDR2 SVGIG (reference sequence).

The chain employs TRBV29-1 and TRBJ1-2; D remains unclear. The CDR3 sequence is 12 residues long. Germline values: CDR1 SQVTM, CDR2 ANQGSEA. Trimming took off 6 bases at V and 2 bases at J, with 10 bases between the two ends. The CDR3 DNA follows: TGCAGCGTGGACTTCCGAAACTATGGCTACACCTTC. As protein: CSVDFRNYGYTF.

The chain joins TRBV27 to TRBJ2-3; 8 nucleotides align to TRBD2. Germline trimming cut 5 bases from V and 12 bases from J; bases unmatched to any gene: 7. The CDR3 is made up of 12 amino acids. Germline CDR1 MNHEY, CDR2 SMNVEV (reference sequence). The CDR3 sequence is CASSLSGGPQYF. As DNA, the CDR3 is TGTGCCAGCAGTCTGAGCGGGGGCCCCCAGTATTTT.

Here the CDR3 DNA reads TGTGCCAGCATAGCGACAGGGGGAGATCAGCCCCAGCATTTT. Translated: CASIATGGDQPQHF. The J gene is TRBJ1-5, the V gene TRBV28, with 9 positions matching TRBD1. The V gene's germline CDR1 is MDHEN and CDR2 SYDVKM. The CDR3 is 14 amino acids. V shed 7 bases and J 5 bases; nucleotides not matched to a gene: 6. The full variable domain, completed using reference TRBV28 and TRBJ1-5, is DVKVTQSSRYLVKRTGEKVFLECVQDMDHENMFWYRQDPGLGLRLIYFSYDVKMKEKGDIPEGYSVSREKKERFSLILESASTNQTSMYLCASIATGGDQPQHFGDGTRLSIL.

The rearrangement uses TRBV19 and TRBJ2-1; tentative D call: TRBD2 (5 bases). The germline V gene encodes CDR1 LNHDA and CDR2 SQIVND (reference sequence). This CDR3 contains 12 residues. Trimming pared 3 bases from V and 7 bases from J, leaving 7 bases between. The CDR3 spells CASSMGVNEQFF. In DNA form, the CDR3 reads TGTGCCAGTAGTATGGGAGTTAATGAGCAGTTCTTC.

The V call is TRBV5-1, the J call TRBJ2-2; the match to TRBD1 covers 9 bases. The germline V gene has CDR1 SGHRS and CDR2 YFSETQ. The CDR3 has 16 residues. The trim removed 2 bases at V and 3 bases at J, leaving 5 bases unmatched. For the CDR3, the DNA is TGCGCCAGCAGCTTAACAGGGGGCGCGGACACCGGGGAGCTGTTTTTT. Translation: CASSLTGGADTGELFF.

The gene calls are TRBV10-3 and TRBJ1-4; D unclear. This CDR3 is 15 amino acids long. CDR1 ENHRY and CDR2 SYGVKD come from the germline V gene. V was trimmed by 0 bases and J by 10 bases, leaving 15 bases between them. This chain's CDR3 is CAISESGGNVGKLFF. Here the CDR3 DNA reads TGTGCCATCAGTGAGTCAGGCGGAAACGTCGGAAAACTGTTTTTT.

The rearrangement links TRBV7-3 to TRBJ2-2, with 10 bases identical to TRBD2. Germline lookup yields CDR1 SGHTA and CDR2 FQGTGA. V lost 0 bases, J lost 5 bases, and 0 bases stayed unmatched. The CDR3 has 15 amino acids. The CDR3 sequence: CASSLTSGRTGELFF. The CDR3 coding sequence is TGTGCCAGCAGCTTAACTAGCGGGAGGACCGGGGAGCTGTTTTTT.

The chain employs TRBV2 and TRBJ2-3; D ambiguous. The V and J ends lost 7 bases and 9 bases respectively, with 20 bases between them. This CDR3 is built from 14 residues. Looked up from germline, CDR1 is SNHLY and CDR2 is FYNNEI. CDR3 amino acids: CASTISSRFKTQYF. In nucleotides, the CDR3 is TGTGCCAGCACCATCTCCTCTAGGTTTAAGACGCAGTATTTT.

The chain employs TRBV30 and TRBJ2-2; 9 bases line up with TRBD2. Unmatched junction bases numbered 7, after V lost 0 bases and J lost 5 bases. The V gene's germline CDR1 is GTSNPN and CDR2 SVGIG (reference sequence). There are 16 residues in the CDR3. The CDR3, as DNA: TGTGCCTGGAGTGTCTCCCTAGCGGGATATACCGGGGAGCTGTTTTTT. The encoded protein is CAWSVSLAGYTGELFF.

The chain is built from TRBV4-1 and TRBJ2-2; the D is unclear. Per the germline V gene, CDR1 is MGHRA and CDR2 is YSYEKL. Trimming pared 0 bases from V and 8 bases from J, leaving 7 bases between. The CDR3 covers 13 residues. As DNA, the CDR3 is TGCGCCAGCAGCCAAGAGTATATGGGGGAGCTGTTTTTT. The encoded protein is CASSQEYMGELFF.

The chain recombines TRBV14 with TRBJ1-3, with D possibly being TRBD1 (5 bases). CDR1 is SGHDN, CDR2 FVKESK, per germline. The CDR3 covers 15 residues. V lost 3 bases and J 2 bases, leaving 11 bases between the germline ends. DNA for the CDR3: TGTGCCAGCAGCCACGGGGGACGGGCTGGAAACACCATATATTTT. It translates to CASSHGGRAGNTIYF.

The rearrangement links TRBV20-1 to TRBJ1-4, with 7 nucleotides matching TRBD1. Per the germline V gene, CDR1 is DFQATT and CDR2 is SNEGSKA (reference sequence). CDR3 length: 11 residues. CDR3 sequence: CSSIHGTEKFF. The DNA for the CDR3 is TGCAGCTCCATTCATGGGACAGAAAAGTTTTTT.

The rearrangement uses TRBV27 and TRBJ2-2; 8 bases are shared with TRBD1. V shed 7 bases and J 4 bases; nucleotides not matched to a gene: 8. This CDR3 region has 15 residues. Germline CDR1 and CDR2: MNHEY and SMNVEV (reference sequence). CDR3 residues: CASNGRGHGTGELFF. The CDR3 coding sequence is TGTGCCAGCAATGGCAGGGGGCACGGCACCGGGGAGCTGTTTTTT.

This sequence joins TRBV28 and TRBJ2-6; perhaps TRBD1 as D (6 bases). V gave up 6 bases and J gave up 10 bases, with 19 bases separating them. The CDR3 is 15 amino acids. Germline lookup yields CDR1 MDHEN and CDR2 SYDVKM. CDR3 sequence (DNA): TGTGCCAGCAGCCCACCCTTTGGGACAAGAAACGTCCTGACTTTC. It is translated as CASSPPFGTRNVLTF.

The chain combines TRBV11-1 with TRBJ2-7; 7 bases match TRBD1. CDR3 length: 14 amino acids. CDR1 is SGHAT and CDR2 is FQDESV in the germline V gene (reference sequence). The V segment lost 2 bases and the J segment 2 bases; nucleotides outside the gene matches: 3. For the CDR3, the DNA is TGTGCCAGCAGCTTAAGGGACAGCCCCTACGAGCAGTACTTC. The encoded protein is CASSLRDSPYEQYF.

The chain is built from TRBV5-1 and TRBJ2-7, with D perhaps TRBD1 (5 bases). The CDR3 is 14 amino acids. The V end was cut by 6 bases, the J end by 0 bases, with 13 bases between. In germline, CDR1 is SGHRS, CDR2 YFSETQ. The CDR3 DNA is TGCGCCAGCAAACGACAGAACCACTCCTACGAGCAGTACTTC. Protein sequence: CASKRQNHSYEQYF.

This chain links TRBV28 with TRBJ1-1; 9 bases align to TRBD1. The CDR3 has 15 residues. In germline, CDR1 is MDHEN, CDR2 SYDVKM. Losses at the gene ends were 3 bases for V and 10 bases for J; bases not matched to a gene: 12. DNA for the CDR3: TGTGCCAGCAGTTTCGCCTCCCTATCGGGACAGGGAGCTTTCTTT. Protein sequence: CASSFASLSGQGAFF.

V and J are TRBV9 and TRBJ2-5; D possibly corresponds to TRBD2 (5 bases). V shed 0 bases and J shed 5 bases, with 17 bases lying between them. Per germline, CDR1 SGDLS and CDR2 YYNGEE. There are 16 residues in the CDR3. CDR3 protein: CASSVVAGGFRETQYF. The CDR3 DNA reads TGTGCCAGCAGCGTAGTTGCGGGTGGGTTCAGGGAGACCCAGTACTTC.

J is TRBJ1-3 and V is TRBV6-5; tentative D call: TRBD1 (5 bases). Trimming took off 6 bases at V and 3 bases at J, with 12 bases between the two ends. CDR1 is MNHEY and CDR2 is SVGAGI in the germline V gene. The CDR3 is 14 residues long. The CDR3 sequence is CASRDTTHGNTIYF. DNA for the CDR3: TGTGCCAGCAGGGACACGACACATGGAAACACCATATATTTT.

The chain is built from TRBV27 and TRBJ2-1; 9 bases are a match to TRBD2. V lost 4 bases and J lost 7; bases outside the gene matches: 8. Germline-derived CDR1 and CDR2 are MNHEY and SMNVEV (reference sequence). The CDR3 contains 15 residues. Here the CDR3 reads CASSSGGSGRNEQFF. Here the CDR3 DNA reads TGTGCCAGCAGTTCGGGGGGCAGCGGGAGGAATGAGCAGTTCTTC.

The chain recombines TRBV5-6 with TRBJ2-7; 9 positions match TRBD1. V lost 4 bases and J lost 0; bases outside the gene matches: 8. The CDR3 contains 16 residues. Germline CDR1 SGHDT, CDR2 YYEEEE. The CDR3 DNA reads as TGTGCCAGCAGCCCGGGACAGGGAATATTCTCCTACGAGCAGTACTTC. Translating it yields CASSPGQGIFSYEQYF.

This clone has just one count. The rearrangement links TRBV5-6 to TRBJ2-5; possible D gene TRBD1, 5 bases. Germline CDR1 and CDR2: SGHDT and YYEEEE. V lost 1 base, J lost 3 bases, and 13 bases lay in between. The CDR3 has 15 amino acids. CDR3 loop: CASSLFGAVEETQYF. The CDR3 DNA is TGTGCCAGCAGCTTGTTTGGGGCCGTGGAAGAGACCCAGTACTTC.

This rearrangement joins TRBV28 to TRBJ1-2, with 11 positions matching TRBD1. The CDR3 has 17 amino acids. V shed 6 bases, J shed 4 bases, and the junction held 13 bases outside the gene matches. Germline lookup yields CDR1 MDHEN and CDR2 SYDVKM. The CDR3 bases are TGTGCCAGCAGCGCACCGGGACAGGGGGTTTCTTTCTATGGCTACACCTTC. Translating gives CASSAPGQGVSFYGYTF.